The 13 T cell receptor beta chains below all came from one sample that was sequenced in a study of PD-L1 blockade in urothelial cancer. The method was immunoSEQ multiplex PCR; TCRdb's version includes in-frame clones alone and lacks a portion of them. The sample contains approximately 47,000 clones, approximately 85% of which appear only once. This sample's time point: pretreatment peripheral blood. The material was PBMCs, obtained around atezolizumab (anti-PD-L1) treatment. All receptors come from a man aged 45-65 years with urothelial cancer.

This chain uses TRBV4-2 with TRBJ2-1, with 7 bases matching TRBD2. The V segment lost 0 bases and the J segment 4 bases; nucleotides outside the gene matches: 15. The CDR3 length is 19 residues. Germline-derived CDR1 and CDR2 are LGHNA and YNFKEQ. The CDR3 DNA sequence: TGTGCCAGCAGCCAAGAGTTGCCTAGCGGTGCGGCCGTTTACAATGAGCAGTTCTTC. This codes for CASSQELPSGAAVYNEQFF.

CDR3 coding DNA: TGCGCCAGCAGCTTGACAGGGTATGACACTGAAGCTTTCTTT. Translating it yields CASSLTGYDTEAFF. The chain links TRBV5-1 to TRBJ1-1, with D maybe TRBD1 (6 bases). CDR3 length equals 14 residues. V was cut by 1 base and J by 3 bases, with 10 bases left in between. The V gene's germline CDR1 is SGHRS and CDR2 YFSETQ.

J is TRBJ1-2 and V is TRBV28, with TRBD1 identical over 7 bases. The CDR3 totals 13 residues. CDR1 MDHEN and CDR2 SYDVKM come from the germline V gene. V lost 6 bases and J lost 7; bases outside the gene matches: 8. For the CDR3, the DNA is TGTGCCAGCAGGGGCCGCAGGGGGGCTGGCTACACCTTC. Its protein is CASRGRRGAGYTF.

V gene TRBV4-1 combines with J gene TRBJ2-1; 7 nucleotides align to TRBD2. CDR1 is MGHRA and CDR2 is YSYEKL in the germline V gene. The CDR3 contains 16 residues. The J segment lost 2 bases and the V segment lost 1 base, leaving 5 bases of the junction unmatched. CDR3 in amino acids: CASSQAKREPYNEQFF. CDR3 bases: TGCGCCAGCAGCCAAGCGAAGCGGGAACCCTACAATGAGCAGTTCTTC.

This clone came up a few times. The chain is built from TRBV10-3 and TRBJ2-7; tentative D call: TRBD2 (5 bases). The CDR3 covers 11 residues. Germline values: CDR1 ENHRY, CDR2 SYGVKD. Deletions cut 6 bases from V and 4 bases from J, with 7 bases between. The CDR3 region has the DNA TGTGCCATCAGATCGGGGTACGAGCAGTACTTC. Protein product: CAIRSGYEQYF.

This chain connects TRBV28 to TRBJ2-5, with a possible D match to TRBD2 (5 bases). Germline V CDR1 and CDR2: MDHEN, SYDVKM. The V end lost 5 bases, the J end lost 4 bases, and 14 bases lay between the germline ends. The CDR3 sequence is 14 residues long. Here the CDR3 reads CASSAADLGETQYF. For the CDR3, the DNA is TGTGCCAGCAGTGCGGCGGACTTGGGAGAGACCCAGTACTTC.

This chain connects TRBV19 to TRBJ1-2; D gene ambiguous. The CDR3 extends over 13 amino acids. V was pared by 1 base and J by 4 bases, with 7 bases between. The germline V gene has CDR1 LNHDA and CDR2 SQIVND (reference sequence). The CDR3 protein is CASSIGLSYGYTF. The CDR3, as DNA: TGTGCCAGTAGTATAGGGCTGTCCTATGGCTACACCTTC.

The chain has TRBV30 and TRBJ1-5; possible D gene TRBD1, 6 bases. This CDR3 contains 14 residues. CDR1 GTSNPN and CDR2 SVGIG come from the germline V gene (reference sequence). The V end lost 2 bases, the J end lost 1 base, and 9 bases lay between the germline ends. CDR3 sequence (DNA): TGTGCCTGGAGTCGGGGGGCGAGCAATCAGCCCCAGCATTTT. Translation: CAWSRGASNQPQHF.

The chain employs TRBV7-9 and TRBJ1-1; D unresolved. The germline CDR1 and CDR2 sequences are SEHNR and FQNEAQ (reference sequence). The V end lost 3 bases, the J end lost 1 base, and 6 bases lay between the germline ends. The length of the CDR3 is 13 residues. This chain's CDR3 is CASSFTQNTEAFF. The CDR3, as DNA: TGTGCCAGCAGCTTTACACAGAACACTGAAGCTTTCTTT.

This chain links TRBV7-8 with TRBJ1-2; a weak D match, TRBD1 (5 bases). CDR1 and CDR2 (germline): SGHVS, FQNEAQ. Trimming pared 1 base from V and 5 bases from J, leaving 11 bases between. The CDR3 loop spans 14 amino acids. The CDR3 DNA reads TGTGCCAGCAGCTTAGAGGGGAAGGGGTATGGCTACACCTTC. Translated, it gives CASSLEGKGYGYTF.

DNA for the CDR3: TGTGCCAGCGGTCCCAGGGTGATGCACACTGAAGCTTTCTTT. As protein: CASGPRVMHTEAFF. The rearrangement joins TRBV6-5 to TRBJ1-1; weak D call: TRBD1 (5 bases). The length of the CDR3 is 14 residues. V was cut by 8 bases and J by 3 bases, with 16 bases left in between. Germline V gene lookup returns CDR1 MNHEY and CDR2 SVGAGI.

This sequence joins TRBV10-3 and TRBJ1-1; a weak D match, TRBD1 (6 bases). The CDR3 consists of 13 residues. In germline, CDR1 is ENHRY, CDR2 SYGVKD. Trimming removed 7 bases at V and 1 base at J, with 10 bases between. CDR3 DNA: TGTGCCATCAAACGGACAGAGAACACTGAAGCTTTCTTT. It specifies CAIKRTENTEAFF.

This sequence joins TRBV11-3 and TRBJ2-4, with 10 bases identical to TRBD1. V lost 4 bases and J lost 5; bases outside the gene matches: 8. The CDR3 runs to 16 residues. CDR1 and CDR2 (germline): SGHNT, YENEEA. CDR3 bases: TGTGCCAGCAGCTCAAGACAGGGGGCGGGGGAAAACATTCAGTACTTC. Its protein product is CASSSRQGAGENIQYF.